A selection of T cell receptor beta chains follows, all from one sample in a study of T cell changes during pregnancy in multiple sclerosis. Clones were read by immunoSEQ multiplex PCR, and TCRdb kept only the in-frame ones, dropping some. This sample carries more than 45,000 clones, over 80% of them seen once, and the ten largest clones take approximately 0.64%. Sequenced material: CD4+ T cells from peripheral blood mononuclear cells, taken after pregnancy. These receptors were taken from a female donor with multiple sclerosis, enrolled in a pregnancy study. Both conserved end residues are trimmed from each CDR3. Each record gives: V gene, J gene, CDR3 protein.

v_gene: TRBV7-2
j_gene: TRBJ2-7
CDR3aa: ASSLVGKYGTGIYEQY

v_gene: TRBV27
j_gene: TRBJ1-2
CDR3aa: ASSPDRGYGYT

v_gene: TRBV5-1
j_gene: TRBJ2-7
CDR3aa: ATRTGESYEQY

v_gene: TRBV15
j_gene: TRBJ2-5
CDR3aa: ATSSQTPRLAGGAETQY

v_gene: TRBV2
j_gene: TRBJ1-3
CDR3aa: ASSESLRGRNTIY

v_gene: TRBV7-2
j_gene: TRBJ2-7
CDR3aa: ASSHDSPGEQY

v_gene: TRBV6-6
j_gene: TRBJ1-2
CDR3aa: ASSPVLNGYT

v_gene: TRBV9
j_gene: TRBJ2-2
CDR3aa: ASSVTTGSNTGELF

v_gene: TRBV10-3
j_gene: TRBJ2-7
CDR3aa: AITRTGTTYEQY

v_gene: TRBV18
j_gene: TRBJ1-1
CDR3aa: ASSPRGATYTEAF

v_gene: TRBV5-4
j_gene: TRBJ1-4
CDR3aa: ASSFLRTGNRGNEKLF

v_gene: TRBV4-2
j_gene: TRBJ1-6
CDR3aa: ASSQEPGATNSPLH

v_gene: TRBV6-5
j_gene: TRBJ2-5
CDR3aa: ASSPVGGETQY

v_gene: TRBV5-4
j_gene: TRBJ2-5
CDR3aa: ASSLVTTYQETQY

v_gene: TRBV6-1
j_gene: TRBJ2-7
CDR3aa: ASSEVGGPEQY

v_gene: TRBV7-3
j_gene: TRBJ1-1
CDR3aa: ASSLQGQGRTEAF

v_gene: TRBV6-6
j_gene: TRBJ1-1
CDR3aa: ASRSNRGISEAF

v_gene: TRBV7-6
j_gene: TRBJ2-1
CDR3aa: ASSLVHTTTTNEQF

v_gene: TRBV7-2
j_gene: TRBJ2-7
CDR3aa: ASLLAGAYEQY

v_gene: TRBV4-2
j_gene: TRBJ2-4
CDR3aa: ASSQDSEGLAKNIQY

v_gene: TRBV12-5
j_gene: TRBJ1-2
CDR3aa: ASGRDRGGGYT

v_gene: TRBV7-2
j_gene: TRBJ1-2
CDR3aa: ASSLAPGQGSSGYT

v_gene: TRBV6-5
j_gene: TRBJ2-1
CDR3aa: ASSWRTGLGNEQF

v_gene: TRBV5-1
j_gene: TRBJ1-1
CDR3aa: ASSLEFRGGNTEAF

v_gene: TRBV5-6
j_gene: TRBJ1-1
CDR3aa: ASSLRVGEVNTEAF

v_gene: TRBV5-5
j_gene: TRBJ1-3
CDR3aa: ASSRGDPNSGNTIY

v_gene: TRBV2
j_gene: TRBJ1-6
CDR3aa: AIHVHRYSPLH

v_gene: TRBV2
j_gene: TRBJ2-1
CDR3aa: ASRYSHDEQF

v_gene: TRBV4-2
j_gene: TRBJ2-3
CDR3aa: ASRQGTSGGVNTQY

v_gene: TRBV7-9
j_gene: TRBJ2-1
CDR3aa: ASSFRAGGPGNEQF

v_gene: TRBV9
j_gene: TRBJ2-2
CDR3aa: ASSVGAQAGTGELF

v_gene: TRBV2
j_gene: TRBJ1-4
CDR3aa: ASSETGVSGKLF

v_gene: TRBV12-1
j_gene: TRBJ2-6
CDR3aa: ASSEPGLLYSGANVLT

v_gene: TRBV29-1
j_gene: TRBJ2-5
CDR3aa: SVGRGAGETQY

v_gene: TRBV20-1
j_gene: TRBJ1-1
CDR3aa: SAEMDTEAF

v_gene: TRBV5-6
j_gene: TRBJ2-1
CDR3aa: ASSDSAEGALKQF

v_gene: TRBV5-1
j_gene: TRBJ1-1
CDR3aa: ASSLEQATEAF

v_gene: TRBV9
j_gene: TRBJ2-3
CDR3aa: ASSDRSTDTQY

v_gene: TRBV5-4
j_gene: TRBJ1-2
CDR3aa: ASSLLSQGGQGYT

v_gene: TRBV7-2
j_gene: TRBJ1-2
CDR3aa: ASSSDRGREGYT

v_gene: TRBV12-5
j_gene: TRBJ1-1
CDR3aa: ASGLVQGFVAEAF

v_gene: TRBV28
j_gene: TRBJ2-7
CDR3aa: ASSFLTLRDTN

v_gene: TRBV19
j_gene: TRBJ1-2
CDR3aa: ASSILRGLHYGYT

v_gene: TRBV28
j_gene: TRBJ2-7
CDR3aa: ASSGLPYEQY

v_gene: TRBV18
j_gene: TRBJ1-1
CDR3aa: ASSPASADTEAF

v_gene: TRBV6-6
j_gene: TRBJ2-1
CDR3aa: ASSFPLDRVNEQF

v_gene: TRBV7-2
j_gene: TRBJ2-4
CDR3aa: ASSLGLAGGRGIQY

v_gene: TRBV7-2
j_gene: TRBJ1-5
CDR3aa: ASSFSFGQPQH

v_gene: TRBV13
j_gene: TRBJ1-3
CDR3aa: ASSSFRGSSGNTIY

v_gene: TRBV6-5
j_gene: TRBJ1-2
CDR3aa: ASASQYGYT

v_gene: TRBV6-1
j_gene: TRBJ1-6
CDR3aa: ASSTGAPLH

v_gene: TRBV11-2
j_gene: TRBJ2-7
CDR3aa: ASSRGTGVSYEQY

v_gene: TRBV7-2
j_gene: TRBJ1-2
CDR3aa: ASSRDRVSGYT

v_gene: TRBV5-4
j_gene: TRBJ2-5
CDR3aa: ASSRPTSGVQETQY

v_gene: TRBV27
j_gene: TRBJ1-2
CDR3aa: ASSTRGYGYT

v_gene: TRBV15
j_gene: TRBJ1-2
CDR3aa: ATSIDRGAGGYT

v_gene: TRBV19
j_gene: TRBJ2-5
CDR3aa: ASSRGTGTGAGETQY

v_gene: TRBV6-6
j_gene: TRBJ2-3
CDR3aa: ASSFRQTDTQY